This T cell receptor beta chain was recorded in a study of naive and memory T cell subsets. Many counts were recorded for this clonotype. Both TRBC1 and TRBC2 were covered by a beta constant-region primer of two equimolar oligonucleotides. TCRdb re-analysed the UMI-ligation and nested PCR reads in MiXCR, keeping a single row per CDR3 protein. The table has around 40,000 distinct CDR3 sequences, 13% seen once. The sequence derives from a human donor in good health. Source material: effector memory CD4+ T cells from blood. The subset: effector memory, CD45RA- CD27-.

The CDR3 loop reads CASSPTDSPGTEAFF. DNA of the CDR3: TGTGCCAGCTCACCCACGGACTCACCGGGCACTGAAGCTTTCTTT. The V gene is TRBV18, the J gene TRBJ1-1; D is undetermined. V was shortened by 3 bases and J by 4 bases, with 15 bases between the two germline ends. There are 15 residues in the CDR3. The V gene's germline CDR1 is KGHSH and CDR2 LQKENI.